This T cell receptor beta chain was sequenced during a study of T cells in severe cutaneous drug reactions. Background on the study: Patients came from Taiwan, Thailand and a European registry, 2011 to 2018. Patients in acute or recovery stage gave blister fluids/cells and PBMC.

The iRepertoire multiplex PCR system with TCR subtype-specific primers built both bulk and single-cell libraries. Each sample contributed roughly 90-500 ng of RNA for bulk libraries. TCRdb re-called the multiplex PCR reads, yielding one record per CDR3 amino acid sequence without DNA. Here the sample table reports about 2,700 distinct CDR3 sequences. Carbamazepine had induced Stevens-Johnson syndrome or toxic epidermal necrolysis in the sequenced donors. According to its frequency, this clonotype is medium-sized. The sequence derives from a human donor with toxic epidermal necrolysis, a severe cutaneous drug reaction. Sequenced input: cells from a skin blister.

This CDR3 reads CASSPQLAASRETQYF. The rearrangement uses TRBV19 and TRBJ2-5; TCRdb's D call, TRBD2, is unchecked because there is no DNA. The CDR3 loop spans 16 amino acids. Germline-derived CDR1 and CDR2 are LNHDA and SQIVND (reference sequence). Complete variable domain (other parts from reference TRBV19 and TRBJ2-5): DGGITQSPKYLFRKEGQNVTLSCEQNLNHDAMYWYRQDPGQGLRLIYYSQIVNDFQKGDIAEGYSVSREKKESFPLTVTSAQKNPTAFYLCASSPQLAASRETQYFGPGTRLLVL.